Sequencing of this T cell receptor (beta chain) was carried out in a study of T-cell reconstitution after alpha-beta-depleted transplantation in children. This CDR3 is built from 13 residues. CDR1 is DFQATT, CDR2 SNEGSKA, per germline (reference sequence). V was pared by 6 bases and J by 5 bases, with 8 bases of the junction left unmatched. The TCRbeta library incorporated unique molecular identifiers. TCRdb passed the PCR reads through MiXCR, listing each CDR3 protein once. The sample holds about 400,000 distinct CDR3 sequences, more than 10% seen once. The V and J genes are TRBV20-1 and TRBJ2-5; 8 positions agree with TRBD1. This specimen consisted of PBMCs, obtained from the stem cell graft. This clonotype was sampled from a human donor who donated a stem cell graft to a child with Fanconi anemia. CDR3 sequence: CSAADRGGETQYF. In DNA form, the CDR3 reads TGCAGTGCGGCCGACAGGGGTGGGGAGACCCAGTACTTC.